This T cell receptor beta chain was captured by sequencing in a study of blood T cell repertoires in COVID-19. On the study more broadly: COVID-19 samples from acute and convalescent phases originated in the United States, Italy and Spain.

This clone was observed a handful of times. Participants were aged roughly 18 to 90 years, lived in 20 to 30 US areas, and enrolled virtually. Cohorts were based on clinical histories the participants reported. Cohort 3 recovery required two negative PCRs, clearance, or symptom resolution. V was clipped by 6 bases and J by 8 bases; unmatched bases: 9. CDR3 length: 14 amino acids. Per germline, CDR1 SNHLY and CDR2 FYNNEI. Produced via immunoSEQ multiplex PCR; TCRdb's table is partial and in-frame only. The table records about 330,000 clones, about 87% of them present only once. The sample taken for sequencing was PBMCs or T cells enriched from blood (not recorded which). This sequence was found in a young woman who had recovered from COVID-19. This chain uses TRBV2 with TRBJ1-4; the match to TRBD1 covers 7 bases. In DNA form, the CDR3 reads TGTGCCAGCAGCCGGGACAGTCGGCCCGAAAAACTGTTTTTT. This codes for CASSRDSRPEKLFF.